A single sample is the source of the 14 T cell receptor beta chains below, sequenced in a study of shared clonotypes between healthy human individuals. Naive-designated CD8 cells lacked CD45RO, were positively enriched for CCR7, and omitted terminally differentiated effector memory CD45RA+ cells. Sequencing was performed with immunoSEQ multiplex PCR; in TCRdb, only in-frame clones are kept and a portion is missing. The sample lists around 1.9 million clones; 93% were seen once. Sequences were obtained from naive CD8+ T cells from PBMCs. The receptors were gathered from a man between 18 and 29 years old in good health. Some clones in this sample may be carry-over from other donors' samples.

The gene calls are TRBV5-6 and TRBJ2-7, with TRBD2 as a possible D gene (6 bases). Per the germline V gene, CDR1 is SGHDT and CDR2 is YYEEEE. The V and J ends lost 2 bases and 5 bases respectively, with 17 bases between them. CDR3 size: 15 residues. In DNA form, the CDR3 reads TGTGCCAGCAGCTTCGTAACCGGGAGTTTAGACGAGCAGTACTTC. Its protein is CASSFVTGSLDEQYF.

The V and J genes are TRBV9 and TRBJ2-1; 7 nucleotides line up with TRBD1. V was pared by 3 bases and J by 8 bases, with 14 bases of the junction left unmatched. The CDR3 loop spans 16 amino acids. CDR1 is SGDLS, CDR2 YYNGEE, per germline. Written as DNA, the CDR3 is TGTGCCAGCAGCGACCAGGGGGAAGTCATGGTGGATGAGCAGTTCTTC. Encoded protein: CASSDQGEVMVDEQFF.

V and J are TRBV27 and TRBJ1-4, with a weak D call TRBD1 (6 bases). The CDR3 totals 14 residues. Germline lookup yields CDR1 MNHEY and CDR2 SMNVEV (reference sequence). V was pared by 5 bases and J by 8 bases, with 15 bases between. The CDR3 coding sequence is TGTGCCAGCAGTCAAGACAGGACAAACGAAAAACTGTTTTTT. It encodes CASSQDRTNEKLFF.

The CDR3 loop reads CASSDGTAQYF. Here the CDR3 DNA reads TGTGCCAGCAGCGATGGGACCGCGCAGTACTTC. The chain combines TRBV9 with TRBJ2-7, with D perhaps assigned TRBD1 or TRBD2 (5 bases each). The CDR3 runs to 11 residues. The ends were cut back, 3 bases at V and 9 bases at J, with 10 bases in the middle. Germline values: CDR1 SGDLS, CDR2 YYNGEE. Together with reference TRBV9 and TRBJ2-7, the CDR3 gives the full variable domain: DSGVTQTPKHLITATGQRVTLRCSPRSGDLSVYWYQQSLDQGLQFLIQYYNGEERAKGNILERFSAQQFPDLHSELNLSSLELGDSALYFCASSDGTAQYFGPGTRLTVT.

Here the CDR3 reads CASMPIGGGGEQYF. Here the CDR3 DNA reads TGTGCCAGCATGCCTATTGGTGGGGGCGGGGAGCAGTACTTC. The V and J genes are TRBV27 and TRBJ2-7; D possibly corresponds to TRBD1 (6 bases). Germline lookup yields CDR1 MNHEY and CDR2 SMNVEV (reference sequence). CDR3 length: 14 residues. Deletions cut 7 bases from V and 7 bases from J, with 20 bases between.

This rearrangement joins TRBV30 to TRBJ2-1; D ambiguous. This CDR3 contains 15 residues. The V gene lost 8 bases and the J gene lost 2 bases, with 19 bases spanning the gap. The germline V gene has CDR1 GTSNPN and CDR2 SVGIG (reference sequence). CDR3 residues: CAQDQAFSTYNEQFF. The CDR3 DNA sequence: TGTGCCCAAGACCAAGCGTTTTCCACCTACAATGAGCAGTTCTTC.

V gene TRBV9 combines with J gene TRBJ2-1, with D perhaps matching TRBD1 (6 bases). Germline lookup yields CDR1 SGDLS and CDR2 YYNGEE. V lost 4 bases to trimming and J lost 7 bases, with 12 bases between them. CDR3 size: 13 residues. CDR3 residues: CASSLEGVNEQFF. CDR3 coding DNA: TGTGCCAGCAGCCTAGAGGGGGTGAATGAGCAGTTCTTC.

Note on this clone: Different DNA sequences within this sample yield the same CDR3. V and J are TRBV9 and TRBJ2-1; 10 bases fit TRBD1. This CDR3 is built from 15 residues. Germline assignment: CDR1 SGDLS and CDR2 YYNGEE. V lost 3 bases and J lost 5; bases outside the gene matches: 5. The CDR3 DNA is TGTGCCAGCAGCGGGAGGGACAGGGGCCACAATGAGCAGTTCTTC. The encoded protein is CASSGRDRGHNEQFF.

J is TRBJ1-5 and V is TRBV7-9; D is unresolved. Germline V gene lookup returns CDR1 SEHNR and CDR2 FQNEAQ (reference sequence). V was cut by 5 bases and J by 1 base, with 9 bases left in between. This CDR3 spans 14 amino acids. In nucleotides, the CDR3 is TGTGCCAGCAGCCCCACACCCAGCAATCAGCCCCAGCATTTT. Encoded protein: CASSPTPSNQPQHF.

This chain joins TRBV11-3 and TRBJ1-1, with 7 bases aligning to TRBD1. Per germline, CDR1 SGHNT and CDR2 YENEEA. This CDR3 is built from 13 residues. V was clipped by 3 bases and J by 5 bases; unmatched bases: 3. The CDR3 DNA is TGTGCCAGCAGCTTCAGGGGGGGAACTGAAGCTTTCTTT. Its translation is CASSFRGGTEAFF.

The chain joins TRBV4-1 to TRBJ2-7; 11 nucleotides match TRBD2. This CDR3 is built from 16 residues. J was trimmed by 2 bases and V by 1 base; bases with no gene match: 4. Germline assignment: CDR1 MGHRA and CDR2 YSYEKL. CDR3 protein: CASSQGVGLAAYEQYF. The CDR3 region has the DNA TGCGCCAGCAGCCAAGGAGTGGGACTAGCGGCCTACGAGCAGTACTTC.

This chain connects TRBV6-6 to TRBJ2-7; D is ambiguous. CDR1 is MNHNY, CDR2 SVGAGI, per germline (reference sequence). The germline V and J ends were trimmed by 0 bases and 2 bases, with 11 bases remaining between them. The CDR3 consists of 15 residues. CDR3 coding DNA: TGTGCCAGCAGTTACTCTACGGCAGAAGCCTACGAGCAGTACTTC. Its translation is CASSYSTAEAYEQYF.

V usage is TRBV7-3 and J usage is TRBJ2-2, with 9 nucleotides matching TRBD1. J was trimmed by 5 bases and V by 5 bases; bases with no gene match: 9. The germline V gene has CDR1 SGHTA and CDR2 FQGTGA. The length of the CDR3 is 16 residues. CDR3 amino acids: CASSLHPGQGTGELFF. CDR3 sequence (DNA): TGTGCCAGCAGCCTCCACCCGGGACAGGGTACCGGGGAGCTGTTTTTT.

The rearrangement uses TRBV6-4 and TRBJ1-5; D is uncertain. CDR1 and CDR2 (germline): MRHNA, SNTAGT. Trimming took off 8 bases at V and 6 bases at J, with 14 bases between the two ends. The CDR3 totals 13 residues. The CDR3 protein is CASFRGWCQPQHF. The CDR3, as DNA: TGTGCCAGCTTTCGGGGTTGGTGTCAGCCCCAGCATTTT.